A selection of T cell receptor beta chains follows, all from one sample in a study of control samples from healthy donors and cancer patients. Assay: immunoSEQ multiplex PCR; the TCRdb copy retains only in-frame clones and omits some. The sample lists about 170,000 clones, about 86% occurring once. The sample comprised blood. Receptors originate from a woman in her 30s in good health. The CDR3 runs from the conserved cysteine through the conserved F or W. Fields, in order: V gene, CDR3 protein.

V gene: TRBV5-5
CDR3 protein: CASSLDRGNEQFF

V gene: TRBV6-1
CDR3 protein: CASSDGQAFNQPQHF

V gene: TRBV6-5
CDR3 protein: CASSQTNVRNTEAFF

V gene: TRBV19
CDR3 protein: CASSRRDREYSPLHF

V gene: TRBV6-5
CDR3 protein: CASSERDGSTDTQYF

V gene: TRBV27
CDR3 protein: CASSLRTSGYNEQFF

V gene: TRBV24-1
CDR3 protein: CATSEVGVQETQYF

V gene: TRBV5-6
CDR3 protein: CASSLDGTGVNYGYTF

V gene: TRBV10-3
CDR3 protein: CAISGKGRADGYTF

V gene: TRBV2
CDR3 protein: CASGGGGNTIYF

V gene: TRBV2
CDR3 protein: CAIPAGGSYEQYF

V gene: TRBV15
CDR3 protein: CATSRDPGGGYTF

V gene: TRBV5-6
CDR3 protein: CASSWGTGSAEAFF

V gene: TRBV4-1
CDR3 protein: CASSQGVEGANYGYTF

V gene: TRBV4-1
CDR3 protein: CASSQDRGTGELFF

V gene: TRBV7-2
CDR3 protein: CASSPTPDTQYF

V gene: TRBV20-1
CDR3 protein: CSASSPRTDTQYF

V gene: TRBV5-6
CDR3 protein: CASSLRGSGNQPQHF

V gene: TRBV4-1
CDR3 protein: CASSQENREGDTQYF

V gene: TRBV28
CDR3 protein: CASSALEGEAFF

V gene: TRBV19
CDR3 protein: CASSPIDRFNTEAFF

V gene: TRBV6-6
CDR3 protein: CASSYSLGNSYEQYF

V gene: TRBV6-5
CDR3 protein: CASAEGSYEQYF